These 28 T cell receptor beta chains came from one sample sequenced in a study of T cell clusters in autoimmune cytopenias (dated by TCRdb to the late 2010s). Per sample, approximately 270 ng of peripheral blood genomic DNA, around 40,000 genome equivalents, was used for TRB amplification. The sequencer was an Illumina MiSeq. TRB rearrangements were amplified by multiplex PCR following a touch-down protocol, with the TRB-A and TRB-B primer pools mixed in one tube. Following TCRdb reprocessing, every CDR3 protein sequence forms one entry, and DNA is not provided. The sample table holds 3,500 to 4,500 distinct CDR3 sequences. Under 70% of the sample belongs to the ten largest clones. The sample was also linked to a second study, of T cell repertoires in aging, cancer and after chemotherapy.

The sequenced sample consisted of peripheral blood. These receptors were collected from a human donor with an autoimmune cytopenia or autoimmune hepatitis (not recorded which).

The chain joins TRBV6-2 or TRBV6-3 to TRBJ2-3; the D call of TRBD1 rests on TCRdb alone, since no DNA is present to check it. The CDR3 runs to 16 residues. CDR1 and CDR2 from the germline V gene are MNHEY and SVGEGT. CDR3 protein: CASSLLDSRVADTQYF.

This CDR3 is CASSLAYGVAGGIQETQYF. The rearrangement uses TRBV7-2 and TRBJ2-5; lacking DNA, the TRBD2 call made by TCRdb goes unchecked. The CDR3 is 19 amino acids. The germline gives CDR1 SGHTA, CDR2 FQGNSA. Full variable domain (remainder filled in from reference TRBV7-2 and TRBJ2-5): GAGVSQSPSNKVTEKGKDVELRCDPISGHTALYWYRQSLGQGLEFLIYFQGNSAPDKSGLPSDRFSAERTGGSVSTLTIQRTQQEDSAVYLCASSLAYGVAGGIQETQYFGPGTRLLVL.

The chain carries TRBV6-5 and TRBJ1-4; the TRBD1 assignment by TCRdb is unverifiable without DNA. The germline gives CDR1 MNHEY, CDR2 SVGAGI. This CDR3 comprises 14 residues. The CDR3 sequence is CASRSGTRGEKLFF.

This CDR3 reads CATMRELAGVGETQYF. The chain joins TRBV15 to TRBJ2-5; TCRdb designates TRBD2, a call that cannot be tested without DNA. Germline CDR1 reads LNHNV; CDR2 reads YYDKDF (reference sequence). This CDR3 contains 16 residues.

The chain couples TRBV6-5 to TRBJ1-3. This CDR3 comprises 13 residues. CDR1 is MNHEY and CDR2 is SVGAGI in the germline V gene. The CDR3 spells CASAQGFGNTIYF.

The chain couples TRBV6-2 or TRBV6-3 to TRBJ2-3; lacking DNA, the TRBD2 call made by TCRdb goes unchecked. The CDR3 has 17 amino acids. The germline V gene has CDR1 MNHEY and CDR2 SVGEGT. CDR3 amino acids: CASSYSPDRERTDTQYF.

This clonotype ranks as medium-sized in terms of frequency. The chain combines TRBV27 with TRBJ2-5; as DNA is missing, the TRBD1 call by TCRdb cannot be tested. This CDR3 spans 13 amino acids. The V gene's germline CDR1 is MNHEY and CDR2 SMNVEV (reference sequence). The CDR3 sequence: CASSHGPWETQYF.

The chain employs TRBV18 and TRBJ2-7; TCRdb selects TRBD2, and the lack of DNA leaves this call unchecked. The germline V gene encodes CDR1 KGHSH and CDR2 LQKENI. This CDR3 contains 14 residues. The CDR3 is CASSPQSSRNEQYF.

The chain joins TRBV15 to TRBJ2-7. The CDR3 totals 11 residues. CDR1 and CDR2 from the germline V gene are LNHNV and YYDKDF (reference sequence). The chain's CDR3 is CATSGTYEQYF. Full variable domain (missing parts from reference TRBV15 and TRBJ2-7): DAMVIQNPRYQVTQFGKPVTLSCSQTLNHNVMYWYQQKSSQAPKLLFHYYDKDFNNEADTPDNFQSRRPNTSFCFLDIRSPGLGDTAMYLCATSGTYEQYFGPGTRLTVT.

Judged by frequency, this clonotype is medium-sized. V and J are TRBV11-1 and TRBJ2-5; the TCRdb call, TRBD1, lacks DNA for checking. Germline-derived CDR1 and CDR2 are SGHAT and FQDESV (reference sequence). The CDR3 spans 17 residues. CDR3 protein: CASSKGGDSLTRKTQYF.

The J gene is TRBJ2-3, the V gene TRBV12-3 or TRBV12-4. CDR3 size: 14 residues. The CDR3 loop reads CASSPASSTDTQYF.

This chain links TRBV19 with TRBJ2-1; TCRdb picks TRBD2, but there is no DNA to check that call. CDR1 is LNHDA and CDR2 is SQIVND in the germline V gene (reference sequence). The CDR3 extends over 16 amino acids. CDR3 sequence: CASSPGISGEFNEQFF.

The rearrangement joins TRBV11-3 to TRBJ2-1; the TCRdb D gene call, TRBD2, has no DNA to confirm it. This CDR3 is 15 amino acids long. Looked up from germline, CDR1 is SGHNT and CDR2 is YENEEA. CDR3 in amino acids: CASSFRGGGSAEQFF.

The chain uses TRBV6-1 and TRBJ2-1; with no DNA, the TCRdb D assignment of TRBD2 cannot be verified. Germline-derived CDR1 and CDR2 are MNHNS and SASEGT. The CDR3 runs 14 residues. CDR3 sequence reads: CASSQLAGINEQFF.

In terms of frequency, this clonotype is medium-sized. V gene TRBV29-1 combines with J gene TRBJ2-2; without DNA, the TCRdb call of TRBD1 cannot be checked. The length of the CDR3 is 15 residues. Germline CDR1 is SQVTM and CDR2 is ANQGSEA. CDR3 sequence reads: CSVEGGEMNTGELFF.

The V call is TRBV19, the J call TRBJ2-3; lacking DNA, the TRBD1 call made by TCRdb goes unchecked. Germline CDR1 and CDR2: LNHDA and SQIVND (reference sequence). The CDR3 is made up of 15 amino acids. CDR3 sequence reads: CASSFTGGGSDTQYF.

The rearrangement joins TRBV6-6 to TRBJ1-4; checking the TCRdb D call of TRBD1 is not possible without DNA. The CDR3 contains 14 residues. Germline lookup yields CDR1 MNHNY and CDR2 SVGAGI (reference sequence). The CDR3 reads CASTRIGGNEKLFF.

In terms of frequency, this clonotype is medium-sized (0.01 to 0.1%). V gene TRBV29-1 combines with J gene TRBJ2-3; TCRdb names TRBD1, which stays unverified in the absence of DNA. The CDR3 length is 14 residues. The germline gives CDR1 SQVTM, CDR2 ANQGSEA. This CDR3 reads CSVDGRGRTDTQYF.

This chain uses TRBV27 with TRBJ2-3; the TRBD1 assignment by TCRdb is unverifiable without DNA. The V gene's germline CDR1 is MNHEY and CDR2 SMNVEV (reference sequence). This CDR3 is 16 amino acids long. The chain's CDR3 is CASRFKPGQGLGTQYF.

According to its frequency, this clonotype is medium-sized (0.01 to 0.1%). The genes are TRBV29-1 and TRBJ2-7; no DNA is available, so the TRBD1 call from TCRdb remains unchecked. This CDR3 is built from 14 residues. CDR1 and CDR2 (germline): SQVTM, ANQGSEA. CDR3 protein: CSVEGSGTGGEQYF.

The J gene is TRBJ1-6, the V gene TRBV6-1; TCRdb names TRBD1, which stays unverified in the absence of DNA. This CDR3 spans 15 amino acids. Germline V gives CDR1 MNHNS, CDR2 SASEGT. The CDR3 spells CASKPGQGFGSPLHF.

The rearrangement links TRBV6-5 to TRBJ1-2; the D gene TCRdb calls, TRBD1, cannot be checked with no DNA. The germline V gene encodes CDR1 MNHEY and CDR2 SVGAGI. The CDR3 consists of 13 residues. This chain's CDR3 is CASSYGQGGGYTF.

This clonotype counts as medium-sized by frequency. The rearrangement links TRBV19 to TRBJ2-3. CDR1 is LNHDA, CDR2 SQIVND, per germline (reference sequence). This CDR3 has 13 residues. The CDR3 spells CARLGASTDTQYF.

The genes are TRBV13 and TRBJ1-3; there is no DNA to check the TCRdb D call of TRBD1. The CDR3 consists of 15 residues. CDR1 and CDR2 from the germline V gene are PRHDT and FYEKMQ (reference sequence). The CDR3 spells CASSYRDGYGNTIYF.

The CDR3 sequence: CASSPLDSRRMNTEAFF. V and J are TRBV6-5 and TRBJ1-1; there is no DNA to check the TCRdb D call of TRBD1. The length of the CDR3 is 17 residues. The germline CDR1 and CDR2 sequences are MNHEY and SVGAGI.

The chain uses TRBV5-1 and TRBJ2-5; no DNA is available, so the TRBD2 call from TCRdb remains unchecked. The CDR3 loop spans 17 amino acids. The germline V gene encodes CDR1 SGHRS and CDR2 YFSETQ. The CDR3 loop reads CASSESPSGGIQETQYF.

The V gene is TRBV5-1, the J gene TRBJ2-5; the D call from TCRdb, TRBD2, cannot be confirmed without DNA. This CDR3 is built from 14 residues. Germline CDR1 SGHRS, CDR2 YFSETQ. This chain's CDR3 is CASSLAGTSATQYF.

The CDR3 is CASSLASTSVGQQETQYF. This chain joins TRBV11-3 and TRBJ2-5; the TCRdb call, TRBD2, lacks DNA for checking. This CDR3 region has 18 residues. Germline V CDR1 and CDR2: SGHNT, YENEEA.